The rows below give T cell receptor beta chains drawn from one sample of a study of T cell responses to AZD1222 COVID-19 vaccine. The protocol was immunoSEQ multiplex PCR, while the TCRdb copy is restricted to in-frame clones and leaves out a portion. The table has about 97,000 clones, around 89% seen once. The sequenced sample was peripheral blood, obtained on day 0 of AZD1222 vaccination. The receptors derive from an adult in good health. The CDR3 runs from the conserved cysteine through the conserved F or W. D genes are given only for firm matches. Some rows have no size entry. The others give once, few or many, or a class for an expanded clone.

CDR3 length,clone size,D gene,V gene,J gene,CDR3 protein,CDR3 DNA
11,NA,NA,TRBV29-1,TRBJ1-3,CSVLTRNTIYF,TGCAGCGTCTTAACAAGAAACACCATATATTTT
15,NA,NA,TRBV6-5,TRBJ1-1,CASSYSMGRNTEAFF,TGTGCCAGCAGTTACTCGATGGGGCGGAACACTGAAGCTTTCTTT
16,NA,TRBD1,TRBV4-3,TRBJ1-2,CASSQEWDRFNYGYTF,TGCGCCAGCAGCCAAGAGTGGGACAGATTTAACTATGGCTACACCTTC
18,once,NA,TRBV11-2,TRBJ2-6,CASSPSAARTSGANVLTF,TGTGCCAGCAGCCCCTCGGCAGCCCGTACCTCCGGGGCCAACGTCCTGACTTTC
16,NA,NA,TRBV9,TRBJ2-1,CASSVGDRGLVNEQFF,TGTGCCAGCAGCGTAGGGGACCGCGGACTTGTCAATGAGCAGTTCTTC
14,NA,NA,TRBV28,TRBJ1-2,CAVRGQATNYGYTF,TGTGCCGTACGGGGGCAGGCTACTAACTATGGCTACACCTTC
11,NA,NA,TRBV12-3/TRBV12-4,TRBJ2-3,CASCRPDTQYF,TGTGCCAGCTGTCGTCCGGATACGCAGTATTTT
16,NA,NA,TRBV27,TRBJ2-7,CASSKLGGVGAYEQYF,TGTGCCAGCAGTAAATTGGGGGGAGTAGGGGCCTACGAGCAGTACTTC
15,NA,NA,TRBV9,TRBJ1-5,CASSLGGPGNQPQHF,TGTGCCAGCTCCCTAGGGGGGCCAGGCAATCAGCCCCAGCATTTT
15,once,TRBD1,TRBV6-5,TRBJ2-2,CASIPGQGVAGELFF,TGTGCCAGCATACCGGGACAGGGGGTCGCCGGGGAGCTGTTTTTT
17,NA,NA,TRBV4-1,TRBJ2-3,CASSQDSAGLSTDTQYF,TGCGCCAGCAGCCAAGATTCTGCGGGGTTAAGCACAGATACGCAGTATTTT
15,once,NA,TRBV9,TRBJ2-1,CASSVEYSSYNEQFF,TGTGCCAGCAGCGTAGAGTACAGTTCCTACAATGAGCAGTTCTTC
15,NA,TRBD1,TRBV20-1,TRBJ1-2,CSASREGQGAGGYTF,TGCAGTGCTAGTAGGGAGGGACAGGGGGCTGGCGGCTACACCTTC
17,NA,NA,TRBV28,TRBJ1-3,CASSVRGRGTSGNTIYF,TGTGCCAGCAGTGTAAGAGGGCGGGGGACCTCTGGAAACACCATATATTTT
14,NA,NA,TRBV7-8,TRBJ2-1,CASSPRTGYNEQFF,TGTGCCAGCAGCCCCAGGACGGGTTACAATGAGCAGTTCTTC
13,NA,TRBD1,TRBV7-2,TRBJ2-7,CASSLGQGREQYF,TGTGCCAGCAGCTTAGGACAGGGGCGAGAGCAGTACTTC
14,NA,TRBD1,TRBV5-1,TRBJ1-3,CASSLGTGTYTIYF,TGCGCCAGCAGCTTGGGGACAGGGACTTACACCATATATTTT
14,NA,NA,TRBV6-5,TRBJ2-6,CASSLGSGANVLTF,TGTGCCAGCAGTTTAGGCTCTGGGGCCAACGTCCTGACTTTC
15,NA,TRBD1,TRBV19,TRBJ1-5,CASSIRDRVNQPQHF,TGTGCCAGTAGTATCAGAGACAGGGTTAATCAGCCCCAGCATTTT
16,NA,TRBD1,TRBV19,TRBJ1-6,CASSGRDRGGDSPLHF,TGTGCCAGTAGTGGCCGGGACAGGGGAGGTGATTCACCCCTCCACTTT